Shown below are 21 T cell receptor beta chains from a single sample sequenced in a study of blood T cell repertoires in COVID-19. Sequencing used immunoSEQ multiplex PCR; TCRdb keeps in-frame clones, though not all of them. The repertoire holds some 320,000 clones, with 85% as singletons. The sample consisted of PBMCs or T cells enriched from blood (not recorded which). The receptors were gathered from a woman in her thirties who had been exposed to COVID-19.

The genes are TRBV30 and TRBJ1-6; 7 bases line up with TRBD1. Germline CDR1 is GTSNPN and CDR2 is SVGIG (reference sequence). The J segment lost 3 bases and the V segment lost 5 bases, leaving 16 bases of the junction unmatched. CDR3 length equals 18 residues. CDR3 loop: CAWLSSGQLPRYNSPLHF. The DNA of the CDR3 is TGTGCCTGGCTTTCCTCGGGACAGCTCCCCCGCTATAATTCACCCCTCCACTTT.

This chain links TRBV30 with TRBJ1-4; TRBD1 matches 7 bases. Trimming took 5 bases from V and 3 from J; bases not matched to a gene: 6. Germline CDR1 reads GTSNPN; CDR2 reads SVGIG (reference sequence). This CDR3 spans 14 amino acids. The CDR3 region is CAWDTGQPNEKLFF. In nucleotides, the CDR3 is TGTGCCTGGGATACGGGACAGCCTAATGAAAAACTGTTTTTT.

The rearrangement links TRBV6-1 to TRBJ1-2; D might be TRBD1 (5 bases). CDR3 length: 11 amino acids. CDR1 and CDR2 from the germline V gene are MNHNS and SASEGT. V was trimmed by 3 bases and J by 7 bases, leaving 6 bases between them. The CDR3 DNA follows: TGTGCCAGCAGTGAGGGGCCTGGCTACACCTTC. This codes for CASSEGPGYTF.

V usage is TRBV29-1 and J usage is TRBJ2-5; 8 bases align to TRBD2. Germline V lookup: CDR1 SQVTM, CDR2 ANQGSEA. V gave up 5 bases and J gave up 4 bases; unmatched junction bases: 18. This CDR3 comprises 17 residues. CDR3 bases: TGCAGCGTTCCGGGTAATGCGGGGGGCCTGAGGGGAGAGACCCAGTACTTC. Translation gives CSVPGNAGGLRGETQYF.

This sequence joins TRBV27 and TRBJ1-6; D is perhaps TRBD1 (6 bases). Germline V gives CDR1 MNHEY, CDR2 SMNVEV (reference sequence). Trimming took off 0 bases at V and 9 bases at J, with 18 bases between the two ends. This CDR3 is built from 17 residues. CDR3 sequence reads: CASSLSSAGASPSPLHF. The CDR3 DNA follows: TGTGCCAGCAGTTTATCGTCCGCAGGGGCGTCCCCTTCACCCCTCCACTTT.

The chain recombines TRBV2 with TRBJ2-5; the D gene is possibly TRBD1 (7 bases). V lost 6 bases and J 12 bases, leaving 14 bases between the germline ends. Germline assignment: CDR1 SNHLY and CDR2 FYNNEI. The CDR3 contains 11 residues. The CDR3 bases are TGTGCCAGCAGGGAGGGACAGCCCAAGTACTTC. This gives the protein CASREGQPKYF.

Regarding this clone: The junction shows a germline mismatch at one end, possibly a read error. The chain employs TRBV7-7 and TRBJ2-7; 11 positions match TRBD2. Germline values: CDR1 SSHAT, CDR2 FNYEAQ (reference sequence). This CDR3 has 15 residues. The DNA for the CDR3 is TGTGCTAGCAGCCTTCTAGCGGGGGGTTCCTACGAGCAGTACTTC. It yields the protein CASSLLAGGSYEQYF. The variable domain in full, with the rest retrieved from reference TRBV7-7 and TRBJ2-7, is GAGVSQSPRYKVTKRGQDVTLRCDPISSHATLYWYQQALGQGPEFLTYFNYEAQPDKSGLPSDRFSAERPEGSISTLTIQRTEQRDSAMYRCASSLLAGGSYEQYFGPGTRLTVT.

This chain joins TRBV6-4 and TRBJ2-1, with a possible D match to TRBD2 (5 bases). CDR3 size: 15 residues. Germline lookup yields CDR1 MRHNA and CDR2 SNTAGT. V was shortened by 4 bases and J by 0 bases, with 10 bases between the two germline ends. CDR3 sequence reads: CASSGESSSYNEQFF. The DNA for the CDR3 is TGTGCCAGCAGTGGGGAGTCGTCCTCCTACAATGAGCAGTTCTTC.

CDR3 in amino acids: CASRTGTGVNQPQHF. DNA for the CDR3: TGTGCCAGCAGAACCGGGACAGGGGTAAATCAGCCCCAGCATTTT. The V gene is TRBV27, the J gene TRBJ1-5; TRBD1 aligns across 10 bases. The length of the CDR3 is 15 residues. Germline-derived CDR1 and CDR2 are MNHEY and SMNVEV (reference sequence). The ends lost 6 bases at V and 4 bases at J; junction bases unmatched: 6.

In this sample, this clone turned up once. The genes are TRBV6-2 or TRBV6-3 and TRBJ2-2, with 11 bases lining up with TRBD2. Germline lookup yields CDR1 MNHEY and CDR2 SVGEGT. J gave up 7 bases and V 4 bases, and 2 bases lay outside the gene matches. The CDR3 covers 14 residues. CDR3 protein: CASSSGLAGGELFF. The CDR3 DNA follows: TGTGCCAGCAGTTCCGGACTAGCGGGCGGGGAGCTGTTTTTT.

This clone appeared once. The chain links TRBV3-1 (or the pseudogene TRBV3-2) to TRBJ2-7; 7 bases align to TRBD1. The CDR3 loop spans 14 amino acids. With 5 bases clipped from V and 4 bases from J, the junction kept 8 bases outside the gene matches. CDR1 and CDR2 (germline): LGHDT, YNNKEL (reference sequence). CDR3 in DNA: TGTGCCAGCAGCAAGACTCTACAGGGGTACGAGCAGTACTTC. It is translated as CASSKTLQGYEQYF.

The rearrangement uses TRBV28 and TRBJ2-7, with TRBD1 identical over 9 bases. The CDR3 has 14 amino acids. Germline V gene sequence: CDR1 MDHEN, CDR2 SYDVKM. Germline trimming cut 6 bases from V and 4 bases from J; bases unmatched to any gene: 7. As DNA, the CDR3 is TGTGCCAGCAGATCGGACAGGGGAACATACGAGCAGTACTTC. This codes for CASRSDRGTYEQYF.

The V gene is TRBV7-3, the J gene TRBJ2-1; TRBD2 matches at 11 bases. This CDR3 contains 16 residues. With 2 bases clipped from V and 5 bases from J, the junction kept 5 bases outside the gene matches. Germline V CDR1 and CDR2: SGHTA, FQGTGA. The CDR3 sequence is CASSLRGTSGDNEQFF. The CDR3 DNA sequence: TGTGCCAGCAGCTTACGAGGGACTAGCGGAGACAATGAGCAGTTCTTC. The full variable domain, rest sourced from reference TRBV7-3 and TRBJ2-1, is GAGVSQTPSNKVTEKGKYVELRCDPISGHTALYWYRQSLGQGPEFLIYFQGTGAADDSGLPNDRFFAVRPEGSVSTLKIQRTERGDSAVYLCASSLRGTSGDNEQFFGPGTRLTVL.

V is TRBV5-1 and J is TRBJ2-7; TRBD2 matches at 7 bases. Per the germline V gene, CDR1 is SGHRS and CDR2 is YFSETQ. The CDR3 spans 16 residues. Trimming took 4 bases from V and 4 from J; bases not matched to a gene: 14. CDR3 amino acids: CASSPSWTSLAYEQYF. The CDR3 nucleotides are TGCGCCAGCAGCCCTTCTTGGACTAGTTTGGCTTACGAGCAGTACTTC.

This clone came up once. CDR3 in amino acids: CASSLMTSGRDNEQFF. The CDR3 coding sequence is TGTGCCAGCAGCTTGATGACTAGCGGGAGGGACAATGAGCAGTTCTTC. The rearrangement uses TRBV7-3 and TRBJ2-1; 14 nucleotides agree with TRBD2. The germline CDR1 and CDR2 sequences are SGHTA and FQGTGA. CDR3 size: 16 residues. V gave up 3 bases and J gave up 5 bases; unmatched junction bases: 3.

V gene TRBV28 combines with J gene TRBJ1-5, with 12 bases fitting TRBD1. J lost 9 bases, V lost 7 bases, and 7 bases had no gene match. Germline CDR1 reads MDHEN; CDR2 reads SYDVKM. The CDR3 loop spans 14 amino acids. CDR3 sequence (DNA): TGTGCCAGCACCTCGGGGACAGGGGGCCCGCCCCAGCATTTT. Translated, it gives CASTSGTGGPPQHF.

J is TRBJ2-5 and V is TRBV12-3 or TRBV12-4, with D perhaps matching TRBD1 (6 bases). V dropped 6 bases and J dropped 5 bases, with 13 bases sitting between them. CDR3 size: 13 residues. In nucleotides, the CDR3 is TGTGCCAGCAGAGCAACAGGGTTGGAGACCCAGTACTTC. Translation: CASRATGLETQYF.

The chain links TRBV6-5 to TRBJ2-2; D is possibly TRBD2 (6 bases). Deletions cut 8 bases from V and 3 bases from J, with 16 bases between. The CDR3 length is 15 residues. CDR1 MNHEY and CDR2 SVGAGI come from the germline V gene. This CDR3 is CASCRRDGDTGELFF. The CDR3 nucleotides are TGTGCCAGCTGTAGGAGGGATGGAGACACCGGGGAGCTGTTTTTT.

This sequence joins TRBV7-9 and TRBJ1-2, with 7 bases aligning to TRBD1. Germline CDR1 reads SEHNR; CDR2 reads FQNEAQ (reference sequence). The CDR3 totals 14 residues. The J segment lost 0 bases and the V segment lost 5 bases, leaving 3 bases of the junction unmatched. The CDR3 sequence is CASSTTGTNYGYTF. CDR3 coding DNA: TGTGCCAGCAGCACGACAGGGACTAACTATGGCTACACCTTC. Variable domain in full (rest from reference TRBV7-9 and TRBJ1-2): DTGVSQNPRHKITKRGQNVTFRCDPISEHNRLYWYRQTLGQGPEFLTYFQNEAQLEKSRLLSDRFSAERPKGSFSTLEIQRTEQGDSAMYLCASSTTGTNYGYTFGSGTRLTVV.

The rearrangement joins TRBV12-3 or TRBV12-4 to TRBJ1-3, with TRBD1 identical over 9 bases. The CDR3 spans 10 residues. The ends lost 6 bases at V and 16 bases at J; junction bases unmatched: 4. CDR3 amino acids: CASSPGTGYF. CDR3 in DNA: TGTGCCAGCAGCCCCGGGACAGGGTATTTT.

This chain links TRBV28 with TRBJ2-4; 9 nucleotides align to TRBD1. Germline V gene data show CDR1 as MDHEN and CDR2 as SYDVKM. This CDR3 spans 13 amino acids. The J segment lost 9 bases and the V segment lost 6 bases, leaving 6 bases of the junction unmatched. CDR3 nucleotides: TGTGCCAGCAGGGACGGGACAGGGACCATTCAGTACTTC. This codes for CASRDGTGTIQYF.